This TCR beta chain was sequenced for a study of T cells in Graves' hyperthyroidism and ophthalmopathy. Notes on the study in general: Within blood appeared most thyroid clonotypes that had expanded above 0.001. Ophthalmopathy and stable hyperthyroidism were told apart by a 13 V-J model. Model predictions of ophthalmopathy came a median around 6.5 months before onset.

Germline CDR1 reads SGHVS; CDR2 reads FQNEAQ. This CDR3 contains 17 residues. Notes on this clonotype: Its matching antigen is unknown. Its ends do not fully match the called genes, so a read error is possible.

Criteria for exclusion of patients were uncontrolled infection, other autoimmune disease, pregnancy or lactation. The investigators amplified TCR beta CDR3 regions from RNA transcripts. Primed by the HTBI set, a first-round RT-PCR was run on the TCR CDR3. MiXCR, applied by TCRdb to the multiplex PCR reads, yields one record per CDR3 protein. Here the sample spans around 600,000 distinct CDR3 sequences, 45% being singletons. J is TRBJ1-4 and V is TRBV7-8, with D perhaps matching TRBD1 (5 bases). Input material: peripheral blood or thyroid tissue (not recorded which). The sequence came from an adult man with Graves' disease, either hyperthyroidism or ophthalmopathy (not recorded which). The CDR3 DNA reads as TGCGCCAGCAGCCAAGGTTACAGGAGAGAGCCTATTGAAAAACTGTTTTTT. Translated, it gives CASSQGYRREPIEKLFF.